These T cell receptor beta chains were read from a single sample in a study of OX40 agonist ivuxolimab in advanced cancers. Generated by immunoSEQ multiplex PCR, the TCRdb table keeps only in-frame clones and is missing some. The table shows tens of thousands of clones, with roughly four fifths occurring only once. The sequencing used CD4+ or CD8+ T cells sorted from blood, collected in a trial of the OX40 agonist ivuxolimab. The receptors derive from an adult with an advanced solid tumor such as melanoma, head and neck, liver or kidney cancer. Both conserved end residues are part of each CDR3. A D gene is named only where the DNA matches it firmly. Only part of the rows carry a size: once, few, many, or a class if the clone is expanded.

cdr3_nt cdr3_aa clone_size d_call j_call v_call
TGTGCCAGCAGTGAATACGAGCAGTACTTC CASSEYEQYF NA NA TRBJ2-7 TRBV2
TGTGCCAGCGGCCCCAGGGGGCGCAGTGAAAAACTGTTTTTT CASGPRGRSEKLFF few TRBD1 TRBJ1-4 TRBV6-5
TGTGCCAGCAGCTCCCTTTACCGCACAGATACGCAGTATTTT CASSSLYRTDTQYF NA NA TRBJ2-3 TRBV7-2
TGTGCCAGCAGCAGGAGCGAAGACACTGAAGCTTTCTTT CASSRSEDTEAFF NA NA TRBJ1-1 TRBV7-2
TGTGCCAGCAGTTACCTTCCGGCGGTGGCCCAGCATTTT CASSYLPAVAQHF NA NA TRBJ1-5 TRBV6-5
TGCGCCAGCAAGATAACAGGGGCCTCGGGGGAGACCCAGTACTTC CASKITGASGETQYF NA TRBD1 TRBJ2-5 TRBV5-1
TGCGCCAGCAGCCCGAGACTAGCGGGAGTCTCATACTATAGCGGCTACTACAATGAGCAGTTCTTC CASSPRLAGVSYYSGYYNEQFF NA TRBD2 TRBJ2-1 TRBV4-3
TGCGCCAGCAGCTTGGGCGGACCTAATTCACCCCTCCACTTT CASSLGGPNSPLHF NA NA TRBJ1-6 TRBV5-1
TGCAGTGCTTTCCGAGAGACCCAGTACTTC CSAFRETQYF once NA TRBJ2-5 TRBV20-1
TGTGCCAGCAGTGAATATACGACGGGCAATGAGCAGTTCTTC CASSEYTTGNEQFF once NA TRBJ2-1 TRBV25-1
TGTGCCAGCAGACGGGGACTCTCCTACGAGCAGTACTTC CASRRGLSYEQYF once NA TRBJ2-7 TRBV27
TGTGCCAGCAGCTCCATGACCGGGGGCTATGGCTACACCTTC CASSSMTGGYGYTF NA NA TRBJ1-2 TRBV11-2
TGTGCCAGCAGCCGGGGACTAGCGGGAGCAGAGACCCAGTACTTC CASSRGLAGAETQYF NA TRBD2 TRBJ2-5 TRBV7-2
TGTGCCAGCAGTTCCCTAGCGGGAGCGGGCGGGGAGCTGTTTTTT CASSSLAGAGGELFF NA TRBD2 TRBJ2-2 TRBV6-5
TGCGCCAGCCGACGGGAGAGCGGCACAGATACGCAGTATTTT CASRRESGTDTQYF few NA TRBJ2-3 TRBV5-1
TGTGCCAGCAGCCACCCGACAGGGGGCCCCAACCTATACAATGAGCAGTTCTTC CASSHPTGGPNLYNEQFF NA TRBD1 TRBJ2-1 TRBV4-2